This T cell receptor (beta chain) stems from a study of T cell responses to AZD1222 COVID-19 vaccine. The germline V gene encodes CDR1 SGHDT and CDR2 YYEEEE. The CDR3 spans 16 residues. V lost 0 bases and J lost 0, with 10 bases in between. Measured with immunoSEQ multiplex PCR; TCRdb has only the in-frame clones, and not every one. The table has about 130,000 clones, about 93% seen once. Specimen: peripheral blood, collected 28 days after the second AZD1222 dose. The sequence was obtained from an adult who received the AZD1222 COVID-19 vaccine. The chain joins TRBV5-6 to TRBJ1-3; possible D gene TRBD1, 5 bases. The CDR3 DNA reads TGTGCCAGCAGCTTGGGCTTTGGGGGCTCTGGAAACACCATATATTTT. Amino acid sequence: CASSLGFGGSGNTIYF.